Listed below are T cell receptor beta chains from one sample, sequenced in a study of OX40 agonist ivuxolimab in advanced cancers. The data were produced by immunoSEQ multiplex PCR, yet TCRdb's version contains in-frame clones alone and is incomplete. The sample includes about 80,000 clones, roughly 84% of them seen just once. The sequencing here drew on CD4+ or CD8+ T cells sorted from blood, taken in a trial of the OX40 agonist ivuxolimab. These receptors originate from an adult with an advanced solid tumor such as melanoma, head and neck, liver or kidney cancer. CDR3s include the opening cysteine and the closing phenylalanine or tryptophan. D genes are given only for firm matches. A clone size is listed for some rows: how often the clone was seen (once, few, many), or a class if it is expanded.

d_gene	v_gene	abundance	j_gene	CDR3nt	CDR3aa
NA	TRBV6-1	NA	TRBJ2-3	TGTGCCAACCGACAGGGACTACACACAGATACGCAGTATTTT	CANRQGLHTDTQYF
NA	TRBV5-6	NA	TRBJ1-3	TGTGCCAGCAGCTTGACTGACCCGGGAAACACCATATATTTT	CASSLTDPGNTIYF
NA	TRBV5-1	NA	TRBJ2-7	TGCGCCAGCAGCCTCGGCGGGGGACAGAGCTACGAGCAGTACTTC	CASSLGGGQSYEQYF
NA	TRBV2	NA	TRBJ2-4	TGTGCCAGCAGTGAAATGGGGTCGCAAGGAGAGCTCCAGTACTTC	CASSEMGSQGELQYF
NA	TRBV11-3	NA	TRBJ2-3	TGTGCCAGCAGCCTAACCGGGGTAGCGGTAGTGCAATATACGCAGTATTTT	CASSLTGVAVVQYTQYF
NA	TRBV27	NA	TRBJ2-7	TGTGCCAGCAGTTCCTCGAACTACGAGCAGTACTTC	CASSSSNYEQYF
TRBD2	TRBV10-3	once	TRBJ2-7	TGTGCCATCAGTGACTGGACTAGCGGGATGAACGAGCAGTACTTC	CAISDWTSGMNEQYF
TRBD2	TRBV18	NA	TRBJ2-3	TGTGCCAGCTCGAGACTAGCGTCCATCACAGATACGCAGTATTTT	CASSRLASITDTQYF
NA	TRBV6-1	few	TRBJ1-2	TGTGCCAGCATGCGGCAGGGTTGGAGTGGCTACACCTTC	CASMRQGWSGYTF
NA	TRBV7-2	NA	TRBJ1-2	TGTGCCAGCAGCCCGGCCCGGACGGGTAGCTATGGCTACACCTTC	CASSPARTGSYGYTF
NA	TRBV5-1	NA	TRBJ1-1	TGCGCCAGCAGCTTGGTTGTTGGTCGGTACAGAGGGTCCGGGGGTAGGAACACTGAAGCTTTCTTT	CASSLVVGRYRGSGGRNTEAFF
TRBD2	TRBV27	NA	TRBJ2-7	TGTGCCAGCAGCTTCAGCGGGAACTCCTACGAGCAGTACTTC	CASSFSGNSYEQYF
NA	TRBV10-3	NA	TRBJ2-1	TGTGCCATCAGTGATCAAGGCAATGAGCAGTTCTTC	CAISDQGNEQFF
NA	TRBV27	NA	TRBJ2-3	TGTGCCAGCAGTCGAGTGTTGTGGGGGAGTGGCGCAGATACGCAGTATTTT	CASSRVLWGSGADTQYF
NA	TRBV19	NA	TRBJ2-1	TGTGCCAGTAGCCAGCTGGGACGTCGCAATGAGCAGTTCTTC	CASSQLGRRNEQFF
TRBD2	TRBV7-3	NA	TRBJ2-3	TGTGCCAGCAGCCAAAGCGGGAGTGCGCAGTATTTT	CASSQSGSAQYF
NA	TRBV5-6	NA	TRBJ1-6	TGTGCCAGCAGCTTGAGACAGTATAATTCACCCCTCCACTTT	CASSLRQYNSPLHF
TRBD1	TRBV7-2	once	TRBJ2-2	TGTGCCAGCAGCTTCGGGACAGCGAGTACCGGGGAGCTGTTTTTT	CASSFGTASTGELFF
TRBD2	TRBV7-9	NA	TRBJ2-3	TGTGCCAGCAGCTTAGCAGGTAGCGGGGGCTGGAATACGCAGTATTTT	CASSLAGSGGWNTQYF
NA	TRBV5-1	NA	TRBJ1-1	TGCGCCAGCAGCTCCGGGACCGCGAACACTGAAGCTTTCTTT	CASSSGTANTEAFF
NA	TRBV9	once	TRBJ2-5	TGTGCCAGCAGCGTAGCTGGGACCCCCCGGGAGACCCAGTACTTC	CASSVAGTPRETQYF
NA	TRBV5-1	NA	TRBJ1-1	TGCGCCAGCAGCTTGAAGGGTCCCTCGAGCACTGAAGCTTTCTTT	CASSLKGPSSTEAFF
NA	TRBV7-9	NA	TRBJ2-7	TGTGCCAGCAGCCCCCAGGAGGGGGAGCAGTACTTC	CASSPQEGEQYF
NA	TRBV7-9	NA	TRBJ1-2	TGTGCCAGCAGCTTACGGGACGGGTCTAACTATGGCTACACCTTC	CASSLRDGSNYGYTF
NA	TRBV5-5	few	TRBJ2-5	TGTGCCAGCAGCTCCCCTCGCGCGCTAGCGACCCAGTACTTC	CASSSPRALATQYF
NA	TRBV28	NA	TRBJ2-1	TGTGCCAGCAGTTCTATATTGGGACGGGGGAGCTCCTACAATGAGCAGTTCTTC	CASSSILGRGSSYNEQFF
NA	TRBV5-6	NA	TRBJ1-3	TGTGCCAGCAGCTTTGCAGAATCTGGAAACACCATATATTTT	CASSFAESGNTIYF
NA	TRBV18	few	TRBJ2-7	TGTGCCAGCTCACCCGTGACTAGTTTGGAGCAGTACTTC	CASSPVTSLEQYF
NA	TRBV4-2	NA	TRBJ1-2	TGTGCCAGCAGCCCTGGGGCCGAAGCAGGGTATGGCTACACCTTC	CASSPGAEAGYGYTF
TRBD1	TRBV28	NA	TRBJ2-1	TGTGCCAGCAACCCGGGACAGGGGGCGCGGAATGAGCAGTTCTTC	CASNPGQGARNEQFF
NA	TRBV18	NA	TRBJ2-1	TGTGCCAGCTCACCCCGCGAAGATGAGCAGTTCTTC	CASSPREDEQFF
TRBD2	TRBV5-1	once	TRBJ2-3	TGCGCCAGCAGCTTGGCGCTAGCGGGATTAACAGATACGCAGTATTTT	CASSLALAGLTDTQYF
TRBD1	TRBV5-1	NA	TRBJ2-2	TGCGCCAGCATGGACAGGGAGCTCACCGGGGAGCTGTTTTTT	CASMDRELTGELFF
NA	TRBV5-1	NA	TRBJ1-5	TGCGCCAGCAGCTGGTTCCGGCAGTTAAATCAGCCCCAGCATTTT	CASSWFRQLNQPQHF
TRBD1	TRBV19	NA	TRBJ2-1	TGTGCCAGTAGTATGGGACAGTCCTACAATGAGCAGTTCTTC	CASSMGQSYNEQFF
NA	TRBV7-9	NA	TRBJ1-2	TGTGCCAGCAGCCCAGCTTTAGCGGTAGGACTAGGCTACACCTTC	CASSPALAVGLGYTF
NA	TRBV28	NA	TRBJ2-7	TGTGCCAGCAGTTTCTGGGCGGATCCTCTCCCTTCCTACGAGCAGTACTTC	CASSFWADPLPSYEQYF
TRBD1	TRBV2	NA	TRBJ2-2	TGTGCCAGCAGTGAGAGACAGGGGGTCTTCGCCGGGGAGCTGTTTTTT	CASSERQGVFAGELFF
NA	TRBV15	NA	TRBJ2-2	TGTGCCACCAGCAGAGTTGAAGGATGGGCCGGGGAGCTGTTTTTT	CATSRVEGWAGELFF
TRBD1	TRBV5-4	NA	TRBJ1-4	TGTGCCAGCAGCCAAGTCGGGACAGCCGAAAAACTGTTTTTT	CASSQVGTAEKLFF
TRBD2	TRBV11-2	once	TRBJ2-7	TGTGCCAGCAGCTTAGACCTAGCGGCCACCTACGAGCAGTACTTC	CASSLDLAATYEQYF
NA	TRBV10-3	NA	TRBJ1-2	TGTGCCATCAGGCGGGACACGACCTTTGGGACGGGCTACACCTTC	CAIRRDTTFGTGYTF
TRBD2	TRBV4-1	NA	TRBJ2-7	TGCGCCAGCAGCCATAGCGGGAGTAGGAACGAGCAGTACTTC	CASSHSGSRNEQYF
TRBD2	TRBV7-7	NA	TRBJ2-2	TGTGCCAGCAGCTTAGAGCTAGCGGGAAGCACCGGGGAGCTGTTTTTT	CASSLELAGSTGELFF
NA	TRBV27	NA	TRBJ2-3	TGTGCCAGCAGTTTATCGTGGCAGCTCACAGATACGCAGTATTTT	CASSLSWQLTDTQYF
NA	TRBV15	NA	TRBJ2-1	TGTGCCACCAGAGGCATAAGTGCGAATGAGCAGTTCTTC	CATRGISANEQFF